A single sample is the source of the 9 T cell receptor beta chains below, sequenced in a study of response to subunit inactivated influenza vaccine. TCRdb re-called the RT-PCR reads through MiXCR, storing one row per CDR3 protein. The sample yields more than 150,000 distinct CDR3 sequences, about 9% seen once. The specimen was non-naive T cells sorted from PBMCs, collected on the day of vaccination. Receptors were obtained from a man aged 45-60 years who received an inactivated influenza vaccine.

This clonotype came up a few times. CDR3 sequence (DNA): TGTGCCAGCAGCTCCCCCTCGACAGGGGCCTACGAGCAGTACTTC. Amino acids: CASSSPSTGAYEQYF. The chain combines TRBV7-9 with TRBJ2-7; 8 nucleotides match TRBD1. CDR1 and CDR2 (germline): SEHNR, FQNEAQ (reference sequence). CDR3 length: 15 amino acids. After removal of 4 bases from V and 2 bases from J, the junction contained 7 bases not matched to a gene.

This clonotype was observed a few times. V is TRBV2 and J is TRBJ2-5; the match to TRBD1 covers 7 bases. V was pared by 4 bases and J by 2 bases, with 7 bases of the junction left unmatched. The CDR3 consists of 15 residues. The germline V gene encodes CDR1 SNHLY and CDR2 FYNNEI. The CDR3: CASSGQGVGQETQYF. As DNA, the CDR3 is TGTGCCAGCAGTGGCCAGGGGGTTGGTCAAGAGACCCAGTACTTC.

J is TRBJ2-4 and V is TRBV2; TRBD1 aligns across 8 bases. The CDR3 is made up of 16 amino acids. After removal of 6 bases from V and 8 bases from J, the junction contained 15 bases not matched to a gene. Germline CDR1 SNHLY, CDR2 FYNNEI. The CDR3 region is CASSTGQGGISDIQYF. The CDR3 DNA sequence: TGTGCCAGCAGCACCGGACAGGGAGGAATTTCGGACATTCAGTACTTC.

This clonotype was seen a few times. The chain has TRBV6-5 and TRBJ2-5; 11 positions agree with TRBD2. J lost 4 bases, V lost 4 bases, and 8 bases had no gene match. The CDR3 covers 16 residues. Germline V lookup: CDR1 MNHEY, CDR2 SVGAGI. CDR3 DNA: TGTGCCAGCAGTTTACTAGCGGGAGTTTCGGGAGAGACCCAGTACTTC. Encoded protein: CASSLLAGVSGETQYF.

This clonotype was detected a few times. V usage is TRBV7-9 and J usage is TRBJ2-3; possibly TRBD2 for D (5 bases). CDR3 length: 16 amino acids. CDR1 is SEHNR and CDR2 is FQNEAQ in the germline V gene (reference sequence). With 0 bases removed from V and 4 bases from J, the gap between germline ends came to 14 bases. The CDR3 nucleotides are TGTGCCAGCAGCTTAGCCTCTTGGACTTTTGCAGATACGCAGTATTTT. It yields the protein CASSLASWTFADTQYF.

V usage is TRBV19 and J usage is TRBJ1-2; 9 bases are a match to TRBD1. The CDR3 totals 15 residues. V lost 9 bases to trimming and J lost 3 bases; unmatched junction nucleotides: 11. The V gene's germline CDR1 is LNHDA and CDR2 SQIVND (reference sequence). CDR3 loop: CASIPGQGWDYGYTF. The CDR3 bases are TGTGCCAGCATTCCGGGACAGGGATGGGACTATGGCTACACCTTC.

The V call is TRBV6-2 or TRBV6-3, the J call TRBJ1-5; the D is unclear. V lost 5 bases and J lost 2, with 13 bases in between. The germline gives CDR1 MNHEY, CDR2 SVGEGT. This CDR3 spans 15 amino acids. The CDR3 nucleotides read TGTGCCAGCAGTACACCGCGCCTGGGCAATCAGCCCCAGCATTTT. Translated, it gives CASSTPRLGNQPQHF.

Notes on this clonotype: A single base separates this from a much larger clone, so it may be a read error. This sequence joins TRBV7-6 and TRBJ2-5; D possibly uses TRBD1 or TRBD2 (5 bases each). The ends were cut back, 2 bases at V and 6 bases at J, with 16 bases in the middle. CDR1 and CDR2 (germline): SGHVS, FNYEAQ. This CDR3 is 15 amino acids long. CDR3 loop: CASSLIRRDLKTQYF. In DNA form, the CDR3 reads TGTGCCAGCAGCTTAATTAGACGGGACCTGAAGACCCAGTACTTC.

This clonotype was detected ten times or more. The rearrangement uses TRBV12-3 or TRBV12-4 and TRBJ1-5, with 8 bases fitting TRBD1. The CDR3 runs 13 residues. V lost 6 bases to trimming and J lost 7 bases; unmatched junction nucleotides: 5. This CDR3 is CASSGQGRQPQHF. Written as DNA, the CDR3 is TGTGCCAGCAGCGGACAGGGAAGGCAGCCCCAGCATTTT.